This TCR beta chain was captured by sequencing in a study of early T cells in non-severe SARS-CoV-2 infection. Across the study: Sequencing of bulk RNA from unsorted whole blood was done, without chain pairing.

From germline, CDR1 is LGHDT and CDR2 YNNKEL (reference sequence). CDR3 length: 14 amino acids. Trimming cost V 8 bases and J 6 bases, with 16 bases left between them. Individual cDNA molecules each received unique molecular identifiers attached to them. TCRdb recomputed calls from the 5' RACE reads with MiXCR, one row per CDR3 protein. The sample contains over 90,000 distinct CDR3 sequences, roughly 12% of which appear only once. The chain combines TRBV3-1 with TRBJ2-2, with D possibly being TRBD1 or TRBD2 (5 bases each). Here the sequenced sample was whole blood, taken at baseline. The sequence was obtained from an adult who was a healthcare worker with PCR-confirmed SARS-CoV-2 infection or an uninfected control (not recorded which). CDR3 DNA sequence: TGTGCCAGCTCGGGGCCTGAGGGTTCCGGGGAGCTGTTTTTT. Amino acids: CASSGPEGSGELFF.